This T cell receptor beta chain is from a study of vaccination effects on CD4 cells after COVID-19. Notes on the study in general: From healthy vaccinees, only 1 of 255 vaccine-induced clones also reacted to common cold coronaviruses. Limitations: small convalescent group and missing early post-infection timepoints.

Libraries were prepared by immunoSEQ multiplex PCR; TCRdb keeps only in-frame clonotypes and omits some of them. The sample contains about 24,000 clones, approximately 80% of which appear only once. Remarks on this clone: Its antigen is unidentified.

Before any sequencing was done, the ViraFEST assay used viral peptide pools to expand antigen-specific CD4+ T cells. With more than nine days of culture completed, CD4+ T cells were isolated. Nobody among the vaccine recipients had prior SARS-CoV-2 infection (nucleocapsid antibodies were negative). Cultivation was performed at 1.5 million to 2.5 million PBMC per well with 8 to 10 IU/ml IL-2 and roughly 9.3 ug/ml peptides added. CDR1 is SGHRS, CDR2 YFSETQ, per germline. This CDR3 comprises 13 residues. Between the trimmed V and J ends, which lost 2 bases and 1 base, there was a span of 6 bases. J is TRBJ1-1 and V is TRBV5-1, with no clear D. The receptor comes from a human donor who received a COVID-19 vaccine. The specimen was CD4+ T cells from PBMCs cultured with HCoV-NL63 spike peptides, collected before COVID-19 vaccination. Here the CDR3 DNA reads TGCGCCAGCAGCTTAGAGGAGAACACTGAAGCTTTCTTT. Translated, it gives CASSLEENTEAFF.